This T cell receptor beta chain was recovered during a study of T cells in Graves' hyperthyroidism and ophthalmopathy. The trim removed 4 bases at V and 12 bases at J, leaving 9 bases unmatched. CDR1 and CDR2 from the germline V gene are ENHRY and SYGVKD. This CDR3 region has 14 residues. TCR beta CDR3 regions were amplified from RNA transcripts. A set of HTBI primers served as the primers for a first-round RT-PCR of the TCR CDR3. TCRdb recomputed calls from the multiplex PCR reads with MiXCR, one row per CDR3 protein. Of about 210,000 distinct CDR3 sequences detected, roughly 15% appear once; the ten largest clones hold approximately 50%. Hyperthyroidism had been newly diagnosed in patients aged 18 to 65, and its duration was under 2 months. This clonotype was found many times.

This receptor was identified in a man aged 45-65 years with Graves' hyperthyroidism. Sequencing used blood. The chain recombines TRBV10-3 with TRBJ2-1; 10 bases agree with TRBD2. CDR3 sequence: CAISAIAGGPGQFF. In DNA, the CDR3 is TGTGCCATCAGTGCAATAGCGGGAGGTCCAGGGCAGTTCTTC.